The 20 T cell receptor beta chains given below trace back to one sample, sequenced in a study of human T cells and chemical hapten exposure. Each CDR3 protein is one row after TCRdb ran MiXCR on the RACE reads. This table holds more than 85,000 distinct CDR3 sequences, 9% to 9.5% found once. The time point here: patch test 2, 6 weeks after DPC sensitization. Treatment meaning: therapeutic diphenylcyclopropenone sensitization with weekly scalp DPC. This specimen was whole blood, taken in connection with sensitization to the hapten diphenylcyclopropenone (DPC). The receptors stem from a woman aged 40 to 49 with alopecia areata. Some clones in this sample may be carry-over from other donors' samples.

The gene calls are TRBV6-2 or TRBV6-3 and TRBJ2-3, with unresolved D. Trimming took 3 bases from V and 2 from J, leaving 9 bases between them. Germline V gene data show CDR1 as MNHEY and CDR2 as SVGEGT. The CDR3 sequence is 14 residues long. The CDR3: CASSYWGFTDTQYF. The CDR3 DNA reads as TGTGCCAGCAGTTATTGGGGATTCACAGATACGCAGTATTTT.

This clonotype appeared a few times. The CDR3 DNA reads as TGTGCCAGCAGCTTCGTAATCGTGAACACTGAAGCTTTCTTT. This translates into CASSFVIVNTEAFF. The genes are TRBV7-2 and TRBJ1-1; unclear D gene. The V and J ends lost 3 bases and 0 bases respectively, with 8 bases between them. The CDR3 extends over 14 amino acids. CDR1 is SGHTA, CDR2 FQGNSA, per germline. Full variable domain (missing parts from reference TRBV7-2 and TRBJ1-1): GAGVSQSPSNKVTEKGKDVELRCDPISGHTALYWYRQSLGQGLEFLIYFQGNSAPDKSGLPSDRFSAERTGGSVSTLTIQRTQQEDSAVYLCASSFVIVNTEAFFGQGTRLTVV.

This clonotype occurred a few times. The J gene is TRBJ1-6, the V gene TRBV7-9, with TRBD1 matching over 9 bases. With V trimmed by 3 bases and J by 7 bases, 7 bases remained unmatched. CDR1 SEHNR and CDR2 FQNEAQ come from the germline V gene (reference sequence). The CDR3 runs to 16 residues. The CDR3 nucleotides are TGTGCCAGCAGCTTTACGTCCGGGACAGGGAATTCACCCCTCCACTTT. Translated, it gives CASSFTSGTGNSPLHF.

This clonotype turned up a few times. This sequence joins TRBV20-1 and TRBJ1-5, with D perhaps TRBD1 (6 bases). Trimming removed 4 bases from V and 2 bases from J, with 18 bases in between. The CDR3 contains 16 residues. CDR1 and CDR2 from the germline V gene are DFQATT and SNEGSKA (reference sequence). This CDR3 is CSANLIGGFGNQPQHF. The DNA of the CDR3 is TGCAGTGCTAACCTGATAGGGGGGTTTGGCAATCAGCCCCAGCATTTT.

The V and J genes are TRBV27 and TRBJ2-1, with 7 bases identical to TRBD1. This CDR3 is built from 15 residues. Germline V lookup: CDR1 MNHEY, CDR2 SMNVEV (reference sequence). The V gene end was trimmed by 5 bases and the J gene end by 4 bases; junction bases not matched to a gene: 8. The CDR3 loop reads CASSTPQGTYNEQFF. CDR3 in DNA: TGTGCCAGCAGTACCCCACAGGGGACGTACAATGAGCAGTTCTTC.

The chain recombines TRBV12-3 or TRBV12-4 with TRBJ2-7; D gene uncertain. CDR3 length equals 12 residues. Trimming stripped 3 bases from V and 8 bases from J, with 11 bases between. The CDR3 loop is CASSLELFKQYF. The CDR3 DNA sequence: TGTGCCAGCAGTTTGGAGCTATTTAAGCAGTACTTC.

This clonotype was picked up a small number of times. The V gene is TRBV4-3, the J gene TRBJ2-3; 10 positions agree with TRBD2. Germline loops: CDR1 LGHNA, CDR2 YSLEER. Trimming cost V 0 bases and J 4 bases; bases outside gene matches: 7. The CDR3 runs to 17 residues. Written as DNA, the CDR3 is TGCGCCAGCAGCCAAGACCGAAGGAGCGGGGGGGCAGATACGCAGTATTTT. This codes for CASSQDRRSGGADTQYF.

The table lists this clonotype with many counts. The gene calls are TRBV29-1 and TRBJ1-2; the D is unclear. Trimming took 2 bases from V and 2 from J, leaving 9 bases between them. The CDR3 runs 13 residues. Germline V gene lookup returns CDR1 SQVTM and CDR2 ANQGSEA. CDR3 residues: CSVEPDANYGYTF. DNA of the CDR3: TGCAGCGTTGAACCCGACGCGAACTATGGCTACACCTTC.

The CDR3 DNA follows: TGCAGTGCTAGGCCGATGCTTGAGACAGGAAACATTCACTACGAGCAGTACTTC. It codes for CSARPMLETGNIHYEQYF. This chain connects TRBV20-1 to TRBJ2-7; the D gene is possibly TRBD1 (6 bases). The V gene lost 3 bases and the J gene lost 3 bases, with 27 bases spanning the gap. The germline CDR1 and CDR2 sequences are DFQATT and SNEGSKA (reference sequence). This CDR3 contains 18 residues.

This clonotype was seen more than once but under ten times. One end of the junction varies from germline; a read error may be responsible. The CDR3 loop is CSGRQGANPGELFF. CDR3 DNA sequence: TGCAGTGGCCGGCAGGGGGCGAACCCCGGGGAGCTGTTTTTT. This sequence joins TRBV20-1 and TRBJ2-2; 8 bases are shared with TRBD1. Germline V gene data show CDR1 as DFQATT and CDR2 as SNEGSKA (reference sequence). This CDR3 contains 14 residues.

This clonotype was counted at least ten times. V gene TRBV20-1 combines with J gene TRBJ1-2; D possibly corresponds to TRBD1 (6 bases). Germline V gene sequence: CDR1 DFQATT, CDR2 SNEGSKA (reference sequence). This CDR3 is built from 14 residues. The ends were cut back, 5 bases at V and 5 bases at J, with 18 bases in the middle. Written as DNA, the CDR3 is TGCAGTGCTGCATCTTCCCGGACAGTTTATGGCTACACCTTC. Its translation: CSAASSRTVYGYTF.

This clonotype was seen at least ten times. The J gene is TRBJ2-7, the V gene TRBV10-3; the match to TRBD1 covers 7 bases. Germline loops: CDR1 ENHRY, CDR2 SYGVKD. J was trimmed by 5 bases and V by 5 bases; bases with no gene match: 6. This CDR3 contains 13 residues. This CDR3 reads CAISSTGPNEQYF. DNA of the CDR3: TGTGCCATCAGTTCGACAGGGCCCAACGAGCAGTACTTC.

A note on this clonotype: This may be a read error: a much more frequent sequence differs by one nucleotide. The CDR3 DNA sequence: TGTGCCAGCTCACCACGACTAGTGGGGGAAGAGACCCAGTACTTC. Encoded protein: CASSPRLVGEETQYF. The rearrangement uses TRBV18 and TRBJ2-5, with a possible D match to TRBD2 (6 bases). Germline assignment: CDR1 KGHSH and CDR2 LQKENI. V lost 1 base and J lost 3, with 12 bases in between. This CDR3 is 15 amino acids long.

This clonotype was counted at least ten times. This rearrangement joins TRBV12-3 or TRBV12-4 to TRBJ2-2; a possible D gene is TRBD2 (6 bases). V was clipped by 6 bases and J by 4 bases, with 21 bases between them. The CDR3 runs to 17 residues. The CDR3 coding sequence is TGTGCCAGCAGACCCTCGGACTACCCACGATTCACCGGGGAGCTGTTTTTT. Translated, it gives CASRPSDYPRFTGELFF.

Here the CDR3 reads CASSLAGLYNEQFF. The CDR3 DNA reads as TGTGCCAGTAGTCTAGCGGGCCTCTACAATGAGCAGTTCTTC. The rearrangement uses TRBV19 and TRBJ2-1, with TRBD2 matching over 8 bases. CDR1 and CDR2 from the germline V gene are LNHDA and SQIVND (reference sequence). V shed 5 bases, J shed 3 bases, and the junction held 3 bases outside the gene matches. The CDR3 has 14 residues.

J is TRBJ2-3 and V is TRBV7-2; D not certain. Germline CDR1 and CDR2: SGHTA and FQGNSA. This CDR3 has 15 amino acids. The V gene lost 2 bases and the J gene lost 4 bases, with 13 bases spanning the gap. DNA of the CDR3: TGTGCCAGCAGCTTATCACGGAGTCAATCAGATACGCAGTATTTT. This codes for CASSLSRSQSDTQYF.

This clonotype occurred a few times. The genes are TRBV29-1 and TRBJ1-2; 10 bases match TRBD1. The CDR3 is 13 amino acids. Germline V lookup: CDR1 SQVTM, CDR2 ANQGSEA. V trimming: 3 bases; J trimming: 7 bases; junction bases outside the gene matches: 5. CDR3 amino acids: CSVEPGQGSGYTF. In DNA, the CDR3 is TGCAGCGTTGAGCCGGGACAGGGGTCTGGCTACACCTTC.

The rearrangement uses TRBV12-3 or TRBV12-4 and TRBJ1-3; maybe TRBD1 (5 bases). Trimming removed 8 bases at V and 2 bases at J, with 13 bases between. This CDR3 is built from 14 residues. The CDR3, as DNA: TGTGCCAGCGCCGAGCAGGGTACTGGAAACACCATATATTTT. Amino acid sequence: CASAEQGTGNTIYF.

This clonotype was seen a few times. The chain couples TRBV3-1 to TRBJ2-2; D gene uncertain. The CDR3 is 14 amino acids. Germline CDR1 reads LGHDT; CDR2 reads YNNKEL (reference sequence). The V end lost 7 bases, the J end lost 3 bases, and 12 bases lay between the germline ends. The CDR3 region has the DNA TGTGCCAGCACTCGAGGATTGGACACCGGGGAGCTGTTTTTT. It yields the protein CASTRGLDTGELFF.

The chain carries TRBV6-5 and TRBJ2-3; TRBD2 matches 8 bases. The CDR3 totals 15 residues. With 7 bases clipped from V and 3 bases from J, the junction kept 9 bases outside the gene matches. Germline values: CDR1 MNHEY, CDR2 SVGAGI. CDR3 DNA sequence: TGTGCCAGCACCGAGAAGCGGGGGCGGACAGATACGCAGTATTTT. Translating it yields CASTEKRGRTDTQYF.